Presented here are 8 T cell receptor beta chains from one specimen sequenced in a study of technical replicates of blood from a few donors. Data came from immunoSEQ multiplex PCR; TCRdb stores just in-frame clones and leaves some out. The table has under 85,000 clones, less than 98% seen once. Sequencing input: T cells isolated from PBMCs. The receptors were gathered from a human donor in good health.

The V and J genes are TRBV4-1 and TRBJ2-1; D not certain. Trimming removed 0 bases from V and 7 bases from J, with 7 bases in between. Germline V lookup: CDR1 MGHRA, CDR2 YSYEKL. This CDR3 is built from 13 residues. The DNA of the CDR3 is TGCGCCAGCAGCCAAGATAGCACGAATGAGCAGTTCTTC. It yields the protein CASSQDSTNEQFF.

CDR3 loop: CASSQEGLADNEQFF. The DNA of the CDR3 is TGTGCCAGCAGCCAAGAGGGACTAGCGGACAATGAGCAGTTCTTC. J is TRBJ2-1 and V is TRBV4-2, with TRBD2 matching over 11 bases. Trimming took 0 bases from V and 5 from J; bases not matched to a gene: 0. CDR1 LGHNA and CDR2 YNFKEQ come from the germline V gene. The CDR3 consists of 15 residues.

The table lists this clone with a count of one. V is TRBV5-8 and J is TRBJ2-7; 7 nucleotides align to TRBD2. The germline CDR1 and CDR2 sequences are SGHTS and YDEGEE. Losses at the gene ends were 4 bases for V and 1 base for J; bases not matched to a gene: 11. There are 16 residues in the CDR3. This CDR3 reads CASSLNPGGLSYEQYF. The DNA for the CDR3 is TGTGCCAGCAGCCTAAATCCGGGAGGTTTATCCTACGAGCAGTACTTC.

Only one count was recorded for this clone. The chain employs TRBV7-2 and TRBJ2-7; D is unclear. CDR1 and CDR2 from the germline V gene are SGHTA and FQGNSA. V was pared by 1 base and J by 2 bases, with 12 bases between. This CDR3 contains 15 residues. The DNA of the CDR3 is TGTGCCAGCAGCTTAGAAACTAATAACCCCTACGAGCAGTACTTC. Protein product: CASSLETNNPYEQYF.

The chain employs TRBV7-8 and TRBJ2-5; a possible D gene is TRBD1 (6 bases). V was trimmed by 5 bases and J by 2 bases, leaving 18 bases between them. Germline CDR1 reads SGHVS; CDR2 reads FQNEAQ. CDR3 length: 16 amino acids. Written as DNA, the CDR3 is TGTGCCAGCAGCCTAGTACTAGGGGGAATACAAGAGACCCAGTACTTC. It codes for CASSLVLGGIQETQYF.

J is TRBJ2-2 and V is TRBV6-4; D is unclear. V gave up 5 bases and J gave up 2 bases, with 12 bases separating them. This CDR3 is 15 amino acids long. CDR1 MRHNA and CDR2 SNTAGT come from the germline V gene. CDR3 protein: CASSQRSLNTGELFF. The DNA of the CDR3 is TGTGCCAGCAGTCAGCGTTCTCTAAACACCGGGGAGCTGTTTTTT.

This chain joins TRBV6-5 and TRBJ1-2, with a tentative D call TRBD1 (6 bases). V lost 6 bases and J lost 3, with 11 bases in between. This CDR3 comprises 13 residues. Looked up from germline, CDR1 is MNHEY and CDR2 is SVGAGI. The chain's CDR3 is CASRGGGHYGYTF. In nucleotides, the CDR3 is TGTGCCAGCAGGGGTGGGGGCCACTATGGCTACACCTTC.

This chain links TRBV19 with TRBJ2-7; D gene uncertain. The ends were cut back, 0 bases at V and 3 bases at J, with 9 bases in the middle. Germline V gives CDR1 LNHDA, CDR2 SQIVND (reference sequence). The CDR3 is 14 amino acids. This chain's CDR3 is CASSIDPGSYEQYF. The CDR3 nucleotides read TGTGCCAGTAGTATAGATCCAGGTAGCTACGAGCAGTACTTC.